This T cell receptor beta chain was recovered during a study of blood T cell repertoires in COVID-19. As for the study in general: COVID-19 samples from acute and convalescent phases originated in the United States, Italy and Spain.

In germline, CDR1 is LGHDT, CDR2 YNNKEL (reference sequence). The V end was cut by 2 bases, the J end by 4 bases, with 4 bases between. This CDR3 is 12 amino acids long. As processed by the authors: By means of reference gene primer amplification, nucleated cell counts were estimated. The repertoire was sequenced with immunoSEQ multiplex PCR; TCRdb's copy has only in-frame clones and lacks some. D and trimming come from the DNA, and the V and J calls and clone size come from that table. The sample has roughly 69,000 clones; 86% are singletons. Sequencing input: peripheral blood. The TCR was taken from a man between 45 and 60 years old with active COVID-19. This chain links TRBV3-1 (or the pseudogene TRBV3-2) with TRBJ2-3, with unresolved D. The CDR3 here is CASSQSADTQYF. CDR3 nucleotides: TGTGCCAGCAGCCAATCCGCAGATACGCAGTATTTT.